The 17 T cell receptor beta chains given below trace back to one sample, sequenced in a study of blood T cell repertoires in COVID-19. Profiled with immunoSEQ multiplex PCR; TCRdb holds only in-frame clones, not every one. Among 300,000 to 350,000 clones listed, 80% to 90% were seen once. The sequenced sample consisted of PBMCs or T cells enriched from blood (not recorded which). The receptors come from a woman younger than 35 who had recovered from COVID-19.

The chain employs TRBV5-4 and TRBJ2-1, with D maybe TRBD1 (6 bases). Germline V gene lookup returns CDR1 SGHNT and CDR2 YYREEE (reference sequence). This CDR3 is 14 amino acids long. Trimming left V 4 bases short and J 12 bases short, with 20 bases between. In nucleotides, the CDR3 is TGTGCCAGCAGCCTTTACCAAACAGGGTATGGGCAGTTCTTC. Amino acid sequence: CASSLYQTGYGQFF. The entire variable domain, with the rest obtained from reference TRBV5-4 and TRBJ2-1, is as follows: ETGVTQSPTHLIKTRGQQVTLRCSSQSGHNTVSWYQQALGQGPQFIFQYYREEENGRGNFPPRFSGLQFPNYSSELNVNALELDDSALYLCASSLYQTGYGQFFGPGTRLTVL.

The V call is TRBV18, the J call TRBJ2-2, with a possible D match to TRBD2 (6 bases). Germline CDR1 KGHSH, CDR2 LQKENI. The length of the CDR3 is 18 residues. Deletions cut 6 bases from V and 0 bases from J, with 20 bases between. The CDR3 coding sequence is TGTGCCAGCTCCCTCCGGTCGGGGGTGTACGCGAACACCGGGGAGCTGTTTTTT. Translation: CASSLRSGVYANTGELFF.

V is TRBV6-5 and J is TRBJ1-2; 10 nucleotides line up with TRBD1. The germline V gene encodes CDR1 MNHEY and CDR2 SVGAGI. V dropped 2 bases and J dropped 7; count of bases not matched to a gene: 7. The CDR3 spans 15 residues. The CDR3: CASSYGTGVFSGYTF. CDR3 DNA sequence: TGTGCCAGCAGTTACGGGACAGGGGTATTCAGTGGCTACACCTTC.

This clone has a handful of counts. This chain links TRBV10-3 with TRBJ2-7, with a tentative D call TRBD1 (6 bases). Trimming cost V 4 bases and J 3 bases, with 7 bases left between them. Germline assignment: CDR1 ENHRY and CDR2 SYGVKD. This CDR3 spans 12 amino acids. CDR3 sequence: CAISGQDYEQYF. The CDR3 DNA is TGTGCCATCAGTGGACAGGACTACGAGCAGTACTTC.

The J gene is TRBJ1-3, the V gene TRBV18, with a tentative D call TRBD1 (6 bases). Trimming stripped 2 bases from V and 3 bases from J, with 8 bases between. CDR3 length equals 14 residues. Germline CDR1 is KGHSH and CDR2 is LQKENI. Here the CDR3 DNA reads TGTGCCAGCTCACCAATACAGGGTGGAAACACCATATATTTT. Its protein is CASSPIQGGNTIYF. Full variable domain (remainder filled in from reference TRBV18 and TRBJ1-3): NAGVMQNPRHLVRRRGQEARLRCSPMKGHSHVYWYRQLPEEGLKFMVYLQKENIIDESGMPKERFSAEFPKEGPSILRIQQVVRGDSAAYFCASSPIQGGNTIYFGEGSWLTVV.

The rearrangement joins TRBV7-6 to TRBJ2-2; 7 bases fit TRBD1. The J segment lost 4 bases and the V segment lost 1 base, leaving 3 bases of the junction unmatched. CDR3 length: 15 residues. Per germline, CDR1 SGHVS and CDR2 FNYEAQ. Here the CDR3 DNA reads TGTGCCAGCAGCTTAGGTTCAGGGGGCACCGGGGAGCTGTTTTTT. This gives the protein CASSLGSGGTGELFF.

This chain joins TRBV7-2 and TRBJ1-2, with 10 bases that match TRBD1. With 4 bases clipped from V and 8 bases from J, the junction kept 13 bases outside the gene matches. Germline CDR1 SGHTA, CDR2 FQGNSA. The CDR3 contains 16 residues. The CDR3 nucleotides read TGTGCCAGCAGCTCCAGTACGACAGGGGGCTTCGTAGGCTACACCTTC. This encodes CASSSSTTGGFVGYTF. The full variable domain, with the rest looked up from reference TRBV7-2 and TRBJ1-2, is GAGVSQSPSNKVTEKGKDVELRCDPISGHTALYWYRQSLGQGLEFLIYFQGNSAPDKSGLPSDRFSAERTGGSVSTLTIQRTQQEDSAVYLCASSSSTTGGFVGYTFGSGTRLTVV.

The chain uses TRBV19 and TRBJ2-1; TRBD2 matches 8 bases. V was pared by 5 bases and J by 7 bases, with 16 bases of the junction left unmatched. The germline V gene encodes CDR1 LNHDA and CDR2 SQIVND (reference sequence). The CDR3 has 17 residues. The CDR3 DNA is TGTGCCAGTAGTGATCGGTCCACGGGAGGGCCGATGAATGAGCAGTTCTTC. The encoded protein is CASSDRSTGGPMNEQFF.

The rearrangement joins TRBV5-1 to TRBJ1-1; D remains ambiguous. Between the trimmed V and J ends, which lost 0 bases and 3 bases, there was a span of 12 bases. The CDR3 runs 15 residues. Germline V CDR1 and CDR2: SGHRS, YFSETQ. The CDR3 sequence is CASSLGRGGYTEAFF. As DNA, the CDR3 is TGCGCCAGCAGCTTGGGACGCGGTGGGTACACTGAAGCTTTCTTT.

The V gene is TRBV18, the J gene TRBJ1-4; the D is unclear. The germline V and J ends were trimmed by 3 bases and 5 bases, with 10 bases remaining between them. Germline V gives CDR1 KGHSH, CDR2 LQKENI. The CDR3 runs 14 residues. The DNA of the CDR3 is TGTGCCAGCTCACCCTACAGTCGAAATGAAAAACTGTTTTTT. This gives the protein CASSPYSRNEKLFF.

The gene calls are TRBV13 and TRBJ1-3, with 8 bases fitting TRBD1. CDR1 PRHDT and CDR2 FYEKMQ come from the germline V gene (reference sequence). This CDR3 spans 15 amino acids. After removal of 1 base from V and 6 bases from J, the junction contained 5 bases not matched to a gene. CDR3 DNA: TGTGCCAGCAGCTTAGCGGACAGGGCCCCAAACACCATATATTTT. Amino acid sequence: CASSLADRAPNTIYF. Full variable domain (missing parts from reference TRBV13 and TRBJ1-3): AAGVIQSPRHLIKEKRETATLKCYPIPRHDTVYWYQQGPGQDPQFLISFYEKMQSDKGSIPDRFSAQQFSDYHSELNMSSLELGDSALYFCASSLADRAPNTIYFGEGSWLTVV.

In nucleotides, the CDR3 is TGTGCCAGCAGCTTAGAAGCGACGGGGGCAGATACGCAGTATTTT. Protein sequence: CASSLEATGADTQYF. The V and J genes are TRBV7-3 and TRBJ2-3; weak D call: TRBD2 (6 bases). Germline V lookup: CDR1 SGHTA, CDR2 FQGTGA. The V end was cut by 2 bases, the J end by 4 bases, with 13 bases between. The CDR3 runs 15 residues.

CDR3: CASSQWDSYNEKLFF. Here the CDR3 DNA reads TGTGCCAGCAGCCAATGGGACAGCTACAATGAAAAACTGTTTTTT. V is TRBV5-8 and J is TRBJ1-4; 7 nucleotides line up with TRBD1. The CDR3 extends over 15 amino acids. Germline values: CDR1 SGHTS, CDR2 YDEGEE. The junction had 8 bases not matched to a gene; V was cut back by 4 bases and J by 5 bases.

This clone was seen only once. CDR3 region: CASSIDRDSYGYTF. In nucleotides, the CDR3 is TGTGCCAGTAGTATAGATCGGGACAGTTATGGCTACACCTTC. The V and J genes are TRBV19 and TRBJ1-2; TRBD1 matches 7 bases. The germline gives CDR1 LNHDA, CDR2 SQIVND (reference sequence). With V trimmed by 0 bases and J by 5 bases, 3 bases remained unmatched. This CDR3 is 14 amino acids long.

The chain recombines TRBV15 with TRBJ2-5; TRBD2 might be the D (5 bases). Germline loops: CDR1 LNHNV, CDR2 YYDKDF (reference sequence). Trimming took off 5 bases at V and 2 bases at J, with 15 bases between the two ends. The CDR3 spans 15 residues. This CDR3 is CATSYGEGPQETQYF. The CDR3 DNA reads as TGTGCCACCAGCTACGGCGAGGGTCCACAAGAGACCCAGTACTTC.

DNA of the CDR3: TGTGCCTGGAGTGATCCGGGACAGCACTATGGCTACACCTTC. Translated, it gives CAWSDPGQHYGYTF. The chain joins TRBV30 to TRBJ1-2; 7 nucleotides line up with TRBD1. Germline lookup yields CDR1 GTSNPN and CDR2 SVGIG (reference sequence). V lost 1 base, J lost 3 bases, and 5 bases stayed unmatched. CDR3 size: 14 residues. The full variable domain, rest sourced from reference TRBV30 and TRBJ1-2, is SQTIHQWPATLVQPVGSPLSLECTVEGTSNPNLYWYRQAAGRGLQLLFYSVGIGQISSEVPQNLSASRPQDRQFILSSKKLLLSDSGFYLCAWSDPGQHYGYTFGSGTRLTVV.

The V call is TRBV7-8, the J call TRBJ2-1; possibly TRBD2 for D (6 bases). This CDR3 spans 19 amino acids. With 0 bases removed from V and 2 bases from J, the gap between germline ends came to 20 bases. Germline V gives CDR1 SGHVS, CDR2 FQNEAQ. CDR3 DNA sequence: TGTGCCAGCAGCTTAGCGTTAATCGGTAGTAGCGGTACCTACAATGAGCAGTTCTTC. It is translated as CASSLALIGSSGTYNEQFF.